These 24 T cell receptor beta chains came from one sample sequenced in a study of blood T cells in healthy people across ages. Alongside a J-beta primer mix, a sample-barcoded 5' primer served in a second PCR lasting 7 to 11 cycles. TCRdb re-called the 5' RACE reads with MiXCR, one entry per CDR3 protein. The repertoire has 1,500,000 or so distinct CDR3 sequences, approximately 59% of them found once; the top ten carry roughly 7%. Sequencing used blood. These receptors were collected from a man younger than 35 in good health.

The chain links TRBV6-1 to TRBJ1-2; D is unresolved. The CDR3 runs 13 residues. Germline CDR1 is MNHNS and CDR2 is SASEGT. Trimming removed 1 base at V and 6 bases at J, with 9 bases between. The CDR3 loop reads CASSEEGFNGYTF. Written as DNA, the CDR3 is TGTGCCAGCAGTGAAGAAGGATTTAATGGCTACACCTTC.

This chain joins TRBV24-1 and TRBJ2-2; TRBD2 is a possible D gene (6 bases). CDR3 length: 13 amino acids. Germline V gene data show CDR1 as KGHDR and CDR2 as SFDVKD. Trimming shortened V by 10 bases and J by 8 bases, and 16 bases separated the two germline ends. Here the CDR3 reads CATGTRYSGELFF. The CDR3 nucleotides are TGTGCCACGGGGACTCGCTATTCTGGGGAGCTGTTTTTT.

CDR3 DNA: TGCGCCAGCAGGCGAGAAGGGGAGCCCTACGAGCAGTACTTC. Translated, it gives CASRREGEPYEQYF. This chain uses TRBV5-1 with TRBJ2-7; the D gene could be TRBD1 or TRBD2 (5 bases each). CDR3 size: 14 residues. V lost 5 bases, J lost 2 bases, and 14 bases lay in between. Germline V gene sequence: CDR1 SGHRS, CDR2 YFSETQ.

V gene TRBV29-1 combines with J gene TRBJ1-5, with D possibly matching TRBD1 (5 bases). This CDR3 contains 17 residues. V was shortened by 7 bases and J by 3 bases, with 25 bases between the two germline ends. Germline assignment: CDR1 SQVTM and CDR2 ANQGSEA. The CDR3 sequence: CSASPKGSLSANQPQHF. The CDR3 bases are TGCAGCGCATCGCCCAAGGGGTCTTTGTCCGCCAATCAGCCCCAGCATTTT.

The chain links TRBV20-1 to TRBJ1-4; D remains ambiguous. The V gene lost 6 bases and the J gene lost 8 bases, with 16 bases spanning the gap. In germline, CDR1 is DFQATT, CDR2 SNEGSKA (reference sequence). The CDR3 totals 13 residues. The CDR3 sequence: CSATDGWEEKLFF. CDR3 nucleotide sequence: TGCAGTGCAACCGACGGATGGGAAGAAAAACTGTTTTTT.

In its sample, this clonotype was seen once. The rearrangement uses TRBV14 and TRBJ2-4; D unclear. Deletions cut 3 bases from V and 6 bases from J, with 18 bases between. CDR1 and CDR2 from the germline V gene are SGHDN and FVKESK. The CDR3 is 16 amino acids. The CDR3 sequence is CASSHGPDRPGNIQYF. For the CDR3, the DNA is TGTGCCAGCAGCCATGGACCCGATCGGCCCGGAAACATTCAGTACTTC.

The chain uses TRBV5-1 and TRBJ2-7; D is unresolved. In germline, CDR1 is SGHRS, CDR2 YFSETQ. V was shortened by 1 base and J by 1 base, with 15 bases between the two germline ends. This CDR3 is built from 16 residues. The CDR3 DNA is TGCGCCAGCAGCTTGATTTCTACACGGGCATCCTACGAGCAGTACTTC. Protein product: CASSLISTRASYEQYF. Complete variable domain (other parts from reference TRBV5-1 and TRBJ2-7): KAGVTQTPRYLIKTRGQQVTLSCSPISGHRSVSWYQQTPGQGLQFLFEYFSETQRNKGNFPGRFSGRQFSNSRSEMNVSTLELGDSALYLCASSLISTRASYEQYFGPGTRLTVT.

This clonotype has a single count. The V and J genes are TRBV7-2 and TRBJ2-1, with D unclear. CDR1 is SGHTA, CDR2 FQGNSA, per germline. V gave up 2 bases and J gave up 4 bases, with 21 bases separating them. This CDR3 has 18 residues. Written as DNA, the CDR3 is TGTGCCAGCAGCTTACCCAACCGACGCGCACTGGGGTACAATGAGCAGTTCTTC. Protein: CASSLPNRRALGYNEQFF.

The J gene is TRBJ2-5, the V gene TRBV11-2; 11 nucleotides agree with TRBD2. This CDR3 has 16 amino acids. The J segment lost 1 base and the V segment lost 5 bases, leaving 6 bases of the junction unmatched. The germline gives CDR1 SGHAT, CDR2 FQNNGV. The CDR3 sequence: CASSPQTSGIQETQYF. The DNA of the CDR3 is TGTGCCAGCAGCCCCCAGACTAGCGGGATCCAAGAGACCCAGTACTTC.

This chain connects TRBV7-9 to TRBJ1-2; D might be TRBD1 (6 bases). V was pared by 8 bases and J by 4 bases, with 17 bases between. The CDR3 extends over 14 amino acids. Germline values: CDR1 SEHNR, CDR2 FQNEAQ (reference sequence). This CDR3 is CASYESADSYGYTF. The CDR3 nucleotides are TGTGCCAGCTACGAATCGGCGGACAGCTATGGCTACACCTTC. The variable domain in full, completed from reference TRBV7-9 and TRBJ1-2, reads DTGVSQNPRHKITKRGQNVTFRCDPISEHNRLYWYRQTLGQGPEFLTYFQNEAQLEKSRLLSDRFSAERPKGSFSTLEIQRTEQGDSAMYLCASYESADSYGYTFGSGTRLTVV.

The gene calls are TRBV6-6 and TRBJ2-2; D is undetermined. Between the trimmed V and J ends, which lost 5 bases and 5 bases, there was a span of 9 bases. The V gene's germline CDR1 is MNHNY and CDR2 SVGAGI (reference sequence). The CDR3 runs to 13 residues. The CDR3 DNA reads TGTGCCAGCAGTGTTTATCGTACCGGGGAGCTGTTTTTT. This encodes CASSVYRTGELFF.

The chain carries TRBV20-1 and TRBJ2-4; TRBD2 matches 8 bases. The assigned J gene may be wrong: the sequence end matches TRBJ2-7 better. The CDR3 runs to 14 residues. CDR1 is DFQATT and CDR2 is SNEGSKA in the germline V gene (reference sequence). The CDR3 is CSARDRGGLYEQYF. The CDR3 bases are TGCAGTGCTAGAGATCGGGGGGGCCTCTACGAGCAGTACTTC.

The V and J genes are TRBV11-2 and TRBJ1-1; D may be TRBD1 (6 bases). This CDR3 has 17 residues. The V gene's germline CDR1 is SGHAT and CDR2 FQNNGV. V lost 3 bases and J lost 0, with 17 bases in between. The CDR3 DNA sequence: TGTGCCAGCAGCTTTGAGATGGGGGGCAGGATGAACACTGAAGCTTTCTTT. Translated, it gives CASSFEMGGRMNTEAFF. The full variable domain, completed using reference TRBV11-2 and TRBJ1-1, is EAGVAQSPRYKIIEKRQSVAFWCNPISGHATLYWYQQILGQGPKLLIQFQNNGVVDDSQLPKDRFSAERLKGVDSTLKIQPAKLEDSAVYLCASSFEMGGRMNTEAFFGQGTRLTVV.

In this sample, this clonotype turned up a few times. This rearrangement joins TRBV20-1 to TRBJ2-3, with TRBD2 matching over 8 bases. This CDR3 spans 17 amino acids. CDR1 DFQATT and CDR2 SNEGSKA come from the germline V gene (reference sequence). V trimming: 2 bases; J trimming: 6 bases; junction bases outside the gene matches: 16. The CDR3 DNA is TGCAGTGCTAGACCTCTTCCGGGACTAGACTATCTGGATACGCAGTATTTT. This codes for CSARPLPGLDYLDTQYF.

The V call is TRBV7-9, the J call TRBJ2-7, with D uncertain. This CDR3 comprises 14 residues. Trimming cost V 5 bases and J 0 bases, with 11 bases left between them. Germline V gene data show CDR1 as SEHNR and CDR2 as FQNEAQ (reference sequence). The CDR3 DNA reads TGTGCCAGCAGCCCTGTCGGGTACTCCTACGAGCAGTACTTC. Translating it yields CASSPVGYSYEQYF.

This chain's CDR3 is CASSRLGWGTNEKLFF. The DNA for the CDR3 is TGTGCCAGCAGCCGACTGGGGTGGGGCACTAATGAAAAACTGTTTTTT. The chain uses TRBV5-4 and TRBJ1-4; D possibly corresponds to TRBD1 (5 bases). The V end was cut by 4 bases, the J end by 2 bases, with 15 bases between. The CDR3 is 16 amino acids. CDR1 is SGHNT, CDR2 YYREEE, per germline (reference sequence).

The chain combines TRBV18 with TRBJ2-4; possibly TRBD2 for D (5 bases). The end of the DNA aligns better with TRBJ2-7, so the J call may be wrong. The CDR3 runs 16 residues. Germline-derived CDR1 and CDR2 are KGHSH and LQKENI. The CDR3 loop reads CASSPYTGLQSYEQYF. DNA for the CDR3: TGTGCCAGCTCACCATACACGGGGTTGCAGTCCTACGAGCAGTACTTC.

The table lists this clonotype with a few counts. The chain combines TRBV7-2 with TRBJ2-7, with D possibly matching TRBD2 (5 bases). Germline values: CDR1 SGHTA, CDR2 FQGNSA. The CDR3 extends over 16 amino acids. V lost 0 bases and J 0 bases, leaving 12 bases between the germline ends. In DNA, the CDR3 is TGTGCCAGCAGCTTAGCGTACGGGGAAAGCTCCTACGAGCAGTACTTC. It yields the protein CASSLAYGESSYEQYF.

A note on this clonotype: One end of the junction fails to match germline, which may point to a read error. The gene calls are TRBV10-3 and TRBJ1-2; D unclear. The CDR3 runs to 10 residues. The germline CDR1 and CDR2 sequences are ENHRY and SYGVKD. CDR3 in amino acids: CAILSDGYIF. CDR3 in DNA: TGTGCCATCCTTTCCGATGGCTACATCTTC.

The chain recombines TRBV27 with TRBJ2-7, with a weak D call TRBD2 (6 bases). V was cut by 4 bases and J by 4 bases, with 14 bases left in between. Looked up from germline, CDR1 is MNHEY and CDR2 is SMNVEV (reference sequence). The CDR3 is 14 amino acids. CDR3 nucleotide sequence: TGTGCCAGCAGTTACGAGGGACTGGGATACGAGCAGTACTTC. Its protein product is CASSYEGLGYEQYF.

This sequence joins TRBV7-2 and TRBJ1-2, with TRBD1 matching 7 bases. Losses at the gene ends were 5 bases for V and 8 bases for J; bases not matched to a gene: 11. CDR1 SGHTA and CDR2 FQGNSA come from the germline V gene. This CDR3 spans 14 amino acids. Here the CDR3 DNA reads TGTGCCAGCAGCGTAGAGACAGGGCGAGGGGGCTACACCTTC. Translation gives CASSVETGRGGYTF.

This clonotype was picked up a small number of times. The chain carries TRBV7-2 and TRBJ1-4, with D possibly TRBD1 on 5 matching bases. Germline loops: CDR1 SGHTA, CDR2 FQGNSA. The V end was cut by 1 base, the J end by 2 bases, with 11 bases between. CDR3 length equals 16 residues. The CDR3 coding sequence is TGTGCCAGCAGCTTAGTGGGGGTTGGCACTAATGAAAAACTGTTTTTT. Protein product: CASSLVGVGTNEKLFF.

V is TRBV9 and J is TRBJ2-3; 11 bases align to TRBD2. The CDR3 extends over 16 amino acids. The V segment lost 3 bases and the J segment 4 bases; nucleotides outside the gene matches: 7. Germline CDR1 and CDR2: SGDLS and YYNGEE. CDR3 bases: TGTGCCAGCAGCGGACGACTAGCGGGGTACTCAGATACGCAGTATTTT. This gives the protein CASSGRLAGYSDTQYF.

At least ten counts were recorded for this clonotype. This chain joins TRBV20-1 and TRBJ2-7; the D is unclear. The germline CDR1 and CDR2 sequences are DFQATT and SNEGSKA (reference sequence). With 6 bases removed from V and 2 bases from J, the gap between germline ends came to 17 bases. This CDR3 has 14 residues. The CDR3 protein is CSATEKYKTYEQYF. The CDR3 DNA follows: TGCAGTGCAACCGAAAAGTATAAGACCTACGAGCAGTACTTC.